One sample yielded the 8 T cell receptor beta chains listed below, sequenced in a study of T-cell reconstitution after alpha-beta-depleted transplantation in children. Library preparation (for TCRbeta) was performed with unique molecular identifiers. A single record per CDR3 protein comes from TCRdb applying MiXCR to the PCR reads. The table shows a few hundred thousand distinct CDR3 sequences, with 13% occurring only once. Sequenced here: PBMCs, sampled from the stem cell graft. The receptors were gathered from a human donor who donated a stem cell graft to a child with Fanconi anemia.

This clonotype was observed at least ten times. This chain connects TRBV5-1 to TRBJ2-2, with 7 positions matching TRBD1. The CDR3 runs 14 residues. The J segment lost 7 bases and the V segment lost 2 bases, leaving 5 bases of the junction unmatched. From germline, CDR1 is SGHRS and CDR2 YFSETQ. The CDR3: CASSFLGQDGELFF. The CDR3, as DNA: TGCGCCAGCAGCTTTTTAGGACAGGACGGGGAGCTGTTTTTT.

The chain employs TRBV29-1 and TRBJ2-3, with 14 bases aligning to TRBD2. The CDR3 has 17 amino acids. V was pared by 6 bases and J by 1 base, with 9 bases of the junction left unmatched. Germline values: CDR1 SQVTM, CDR2 ANQGSEA. CDR3 coding DNA: TGCAGCGTCTCGGGGACTAGCGGGGGCTCGGGCACAGATACGCAGTATTTT. It specifies CSVSGTSGGSGTDTQYF.

Only a few counts were recorded for this clonotype. V and J are TRBV20-1 and TRBJ1-2; tentative D call: TRBD1 (5 bases). CDR3 length: 14 residues. V dropped 5 bases and J dropped 3 bases, with 16 bases sitting between them. In germline, CDR1 is DFQATT, CDR2 SNEGSKA (reference sequence). The CDR3 here is CSAFRVGRDYGYTF. In DNA form, the CDR3 reads TGCAGTGCTTTCAGGGTGGGGCGTGACTATGGCTACACCTTC.

The V gene is TRBV6-5, the J gene TRBJ2-7; tentative D call: TRBD1 (5 bases). Germline CDR1 reads MNHEY; CDR2 reads SVGAGI. V was shortened by 2 bases and J by 2 bases, with 10 bases between the two germline ends. This CDR3 has 14 amino acids. CDR3 residues: CASSYGAETYEQYF. In DNA, the CDR3 is TGTGCCAGCAGTTACGGGGCGGAAACCTACGAGCAGTACTTC.

This clonotype came up a few times. V gene TRBV7-9 combines with J gene TRBJ2-1; D remains ambiguous. Trimming took 2 bases from V and 7 from J, leaving 9 bases between them. Germline V gene sequence: CDR1 SEHNR, CDR2 FQNEAQ (reference sequence). The CDR3 is made up of 13 amino acids. CDR3 amino acids: CASSLYGSNEQFF. The DNA of the CDR3 is TGTGCCAGCAGCTTATACGGGTCTAATGAGCAGTTCTTC.

This clonotype was detected once. This sequence joins TRBV7-2 and TRBJ1-4, with D perhaps matching TRBD1 (5 bases). The CDR3 loop spans 15 amino acids. Trimming shortened V by 5 bases and J by 0 bases, and 10 bases separated the two germline ends. Germline V CDR1 and CDR2: SGHTA, FQGNSA. DNA of the CDR3: TGTGCCAGCAGCCTTTCGACAGCAACTAATGAAAAACTGTTTTTT. This encodes CASSLSTATNEKLFF.

J is TRBJ2-2 and V is TRBV5-1; D perhaps matches TRBD2 (6 bases). The germline V gene encodes CDR1 SGHRS and CDR2 YFSETQ. This CDR3 contains 15 residues. V lost 4 bases, J lost 3 bases, and 13 bases lay in between. In DNA, the CDR3 is TGCGCCAGCAGCCTCCCAGCGGGCGACACCGGGGAGCTGTTTTTT. The encoded protein is CASSLPAGDTGELFF.

This chain joins TRBV12-3 or TRBV12-4 and TRBJ2-2, with D tentatively TRBD1 or TRBD2 (6 bases each). The germline V and J ends were trimmed by 3 bases and 4 bases, with 21 bases remaining between them. The CDR3 totals 18 residues. The CDR3 region is CASSLGGRPQGPTGELFF. The CDR3 nucleotides read TGTGCCAGCAGTTTGGGGGGACGTCCTCAGGGGCCCACCGGGGAGCTGTTTTTT.